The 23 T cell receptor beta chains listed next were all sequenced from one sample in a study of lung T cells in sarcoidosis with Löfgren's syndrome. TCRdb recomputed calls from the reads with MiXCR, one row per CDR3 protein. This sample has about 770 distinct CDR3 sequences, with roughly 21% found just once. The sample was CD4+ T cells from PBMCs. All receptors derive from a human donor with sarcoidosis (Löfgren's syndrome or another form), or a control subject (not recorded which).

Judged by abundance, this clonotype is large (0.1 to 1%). In nucleotides, the CDR3 is TGCAGTGCTAGTGTTCCTAGCGGGGGGTTACAAGAGACCCAGTACTTC. Translation: CSASVPSGGLQETQYF. This chain joins TRBV20-1 and TRBJ2-5; TRBD2 matches 11 bases. Losses at the gene ends were 3 bases for V and 2 bases for J; bases not matched to a gene: 8. Per the germline V gene, CDR1 is DFQATT and CDR2 is SNEGSKA (reference sequence). The CDR3 is 16 residues long.

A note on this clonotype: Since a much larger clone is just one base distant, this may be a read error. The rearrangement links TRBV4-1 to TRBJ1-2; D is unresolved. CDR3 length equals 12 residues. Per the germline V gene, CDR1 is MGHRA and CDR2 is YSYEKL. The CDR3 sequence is CASSQELYGCTF. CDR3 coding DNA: TGCGCCAGCAGCCAAGAACTGTATGGCTGCACCTTC.

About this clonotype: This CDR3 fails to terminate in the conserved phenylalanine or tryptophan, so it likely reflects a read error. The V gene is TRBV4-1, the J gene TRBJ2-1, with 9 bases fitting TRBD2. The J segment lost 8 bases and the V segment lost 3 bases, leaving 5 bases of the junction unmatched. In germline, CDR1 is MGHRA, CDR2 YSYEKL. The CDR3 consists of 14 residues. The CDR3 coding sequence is TGCGCCAGCAGCCACAAGAGCGGGGGGTATGAGCAGTTCCTC. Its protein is CASSHKSGGYEQFL.

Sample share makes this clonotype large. Here the CDR3 DNA reads TGTGCCAGCAGCGAGGGGGGATTGGATCAGCCCCAGCATTTT. Amino acids: CASSEGGLDQPQHF. The V call is TRBV7-8, the J call TRBJ1-5; maybe TRBD1 (6 bases). Trimming took 5 bases from V and 5 from J, leaving 13 bases between them. Germline CDR1 and CDR2: SGHVS and FQNEAQ. The CDR3 contains 14 residues. Variable domain in full (rest from reference TRBV7-8 and TRBJ1-5): GAGVSQSPRYKVAKRGQDVALRCDPISGHVSLFWYQQALGQGPEFLTYFQNEAQLDKSGLPSDRFFAERPEGSVSTLKIQRTQQEDSAVYLCASSEGGLDQPQHFGDGTRLSIL.

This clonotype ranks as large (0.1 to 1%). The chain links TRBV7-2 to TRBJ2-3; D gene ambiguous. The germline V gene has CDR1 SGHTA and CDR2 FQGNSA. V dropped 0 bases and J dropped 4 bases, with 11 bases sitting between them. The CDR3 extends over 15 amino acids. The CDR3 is CASSLAQGLADTQYF. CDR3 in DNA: TGTGCCAGCAGCTTAGCGCAAGGGTTGGCAGATACGCAGTATTTT.

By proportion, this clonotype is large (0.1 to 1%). In DNA form, the CDR3 reads TGTGCCAGCAGCCCAAGACAGGCTGCAGATACGCAGTATTTT. Its translation: CASSPRQAADTQYF. The chain has TRBV7-9 and TRBJ2-3; a possible D gene is TRBD1 (6 bases). This CDR3 is 14 amino acids long. V lost 5 bases, J lost 4 bases, and 13 bases lay in between. Germline V gene lookup returns CDR1 SEHNR and CDR2 FQNEAQ (reference sequence).

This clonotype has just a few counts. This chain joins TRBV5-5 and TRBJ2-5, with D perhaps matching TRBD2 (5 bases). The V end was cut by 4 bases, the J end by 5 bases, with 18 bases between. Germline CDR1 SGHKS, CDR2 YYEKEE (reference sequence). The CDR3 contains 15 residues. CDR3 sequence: CASSPDGNRRETQYF. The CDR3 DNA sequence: TGTGCCAGCAGCCCGGATGGGAACCGGAGGGAGACCCAGTACTTC.

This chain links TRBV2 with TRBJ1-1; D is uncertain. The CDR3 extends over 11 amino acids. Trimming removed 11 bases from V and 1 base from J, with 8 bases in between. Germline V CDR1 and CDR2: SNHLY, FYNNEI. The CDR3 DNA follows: TGTGCCTGCCACAGGAACACTGAAGCTTTCTTT. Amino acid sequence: CACHRNTEAFF.

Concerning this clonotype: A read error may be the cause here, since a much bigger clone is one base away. The CDR3 DNA follows: TGCAGTGCTAGAGATCGAGGAGAGAGTCATGGCTGCACCTTC. The encoded protein is CSARDRGESHGCTF. The genes are TRBV20-1 and TRBJ1-2; D remains unclear. Germline lookup yields CDR1 DFQATT and CDR2 SNEGSKA (reference sequence). The CDR3 length is 14 residues.

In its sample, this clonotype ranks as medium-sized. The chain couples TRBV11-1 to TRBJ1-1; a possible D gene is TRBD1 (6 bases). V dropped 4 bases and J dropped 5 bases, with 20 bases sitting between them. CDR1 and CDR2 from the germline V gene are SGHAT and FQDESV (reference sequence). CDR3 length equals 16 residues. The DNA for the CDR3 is TGTGCCAGCAGCTACAGGGAGGGCGCCGGGGGGACTGAAGCTTTCTTT. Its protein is CASSYREGAGGTEAFF.

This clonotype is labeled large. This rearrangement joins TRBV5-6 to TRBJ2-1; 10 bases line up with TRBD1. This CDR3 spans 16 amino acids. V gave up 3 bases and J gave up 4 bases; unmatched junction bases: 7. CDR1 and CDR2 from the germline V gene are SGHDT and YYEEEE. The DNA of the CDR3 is TGTGCCAGCAGCTCGGACAGGGGGGAGATATACAATGAGCAGTTCTTC. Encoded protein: CASSSDRGEIYNEQFF.

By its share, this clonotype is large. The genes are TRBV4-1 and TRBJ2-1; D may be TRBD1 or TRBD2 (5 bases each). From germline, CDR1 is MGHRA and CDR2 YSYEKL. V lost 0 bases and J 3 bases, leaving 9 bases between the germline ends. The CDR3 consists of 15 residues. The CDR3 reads CASSQETGGYNEQFF. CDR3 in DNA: TGCGCCAGCAGCCAAGAGACTGGGGGCTACAATGAGCAGTTCTTC.

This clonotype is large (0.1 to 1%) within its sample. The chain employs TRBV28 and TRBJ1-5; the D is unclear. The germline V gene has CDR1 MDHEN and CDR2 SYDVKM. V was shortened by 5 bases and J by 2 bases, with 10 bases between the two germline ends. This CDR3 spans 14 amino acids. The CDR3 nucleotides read TGTGCCAGCAGTCCCGGGTTGGGCAATCAGCCCCAGCATTTT. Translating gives CASSPGLGNQPQHF.

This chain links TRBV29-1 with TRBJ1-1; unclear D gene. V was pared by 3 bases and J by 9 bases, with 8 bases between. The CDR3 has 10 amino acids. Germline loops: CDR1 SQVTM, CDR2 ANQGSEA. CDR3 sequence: CSVESLKAFF. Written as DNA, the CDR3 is TGCAGCGTTGAGTCGCTAAAAGCTTTCTTT.

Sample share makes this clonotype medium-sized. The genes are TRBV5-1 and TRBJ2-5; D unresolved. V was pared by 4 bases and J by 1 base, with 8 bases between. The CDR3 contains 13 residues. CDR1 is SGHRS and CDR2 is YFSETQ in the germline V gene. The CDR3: CASSRASQETQYF. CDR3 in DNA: TGCGCCAGCAGCCGGGCCTCCCAAGAGACCCAGTACTTC.

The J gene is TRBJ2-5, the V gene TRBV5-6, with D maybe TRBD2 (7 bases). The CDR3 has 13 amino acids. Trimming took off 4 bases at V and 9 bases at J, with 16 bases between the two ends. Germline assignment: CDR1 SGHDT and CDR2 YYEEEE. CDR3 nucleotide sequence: TGTGCCAGCAGCCCCCGGGGGGCCTGGGCCCAGTACTTC. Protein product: CASSPRGAWAQYF.

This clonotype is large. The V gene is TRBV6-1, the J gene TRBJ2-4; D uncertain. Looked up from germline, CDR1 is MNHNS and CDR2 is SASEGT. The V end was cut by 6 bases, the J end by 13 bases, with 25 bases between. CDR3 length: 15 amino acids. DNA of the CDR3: TGTGCCAGCAGCCCCCCAGGCTATCTGGCAGGTGAGCAGTACTTC. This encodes CASSPPGYLAGEQYF.

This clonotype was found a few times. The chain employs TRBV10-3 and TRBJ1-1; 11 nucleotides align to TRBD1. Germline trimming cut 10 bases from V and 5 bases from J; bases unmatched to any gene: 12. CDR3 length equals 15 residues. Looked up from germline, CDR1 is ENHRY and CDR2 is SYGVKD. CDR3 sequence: CATGQGAVRRTEAFF. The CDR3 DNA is TGTGCCACTGGACAGGGGGCTGTCCGAAGAACTGAAGCTTTCTTT.

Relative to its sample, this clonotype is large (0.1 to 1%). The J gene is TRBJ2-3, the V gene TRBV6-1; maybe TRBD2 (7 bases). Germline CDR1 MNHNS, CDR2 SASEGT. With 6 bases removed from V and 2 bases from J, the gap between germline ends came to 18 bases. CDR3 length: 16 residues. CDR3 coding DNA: TGTGCCAGCAGGCGCCGGGGGGCGGGGGCCACAGATACGCAGTATTTT. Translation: CASRRRGAGATDTQYF.

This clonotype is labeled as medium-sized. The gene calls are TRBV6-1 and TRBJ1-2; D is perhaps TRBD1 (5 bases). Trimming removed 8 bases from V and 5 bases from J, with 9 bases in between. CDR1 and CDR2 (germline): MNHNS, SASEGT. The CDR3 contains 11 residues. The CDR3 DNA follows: TGTGCCAGCTCGGGGGAATATGGCTACACCTTC. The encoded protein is CASSGEYGYTF.

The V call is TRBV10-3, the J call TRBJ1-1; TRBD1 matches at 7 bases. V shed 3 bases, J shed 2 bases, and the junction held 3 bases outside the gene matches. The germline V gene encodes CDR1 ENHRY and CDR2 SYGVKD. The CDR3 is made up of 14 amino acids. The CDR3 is CAISDRDRNTEAFF. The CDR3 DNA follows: TGTGCCATCAGTGATAGGGACAGAAACACTGAAGCTTTCTTT.

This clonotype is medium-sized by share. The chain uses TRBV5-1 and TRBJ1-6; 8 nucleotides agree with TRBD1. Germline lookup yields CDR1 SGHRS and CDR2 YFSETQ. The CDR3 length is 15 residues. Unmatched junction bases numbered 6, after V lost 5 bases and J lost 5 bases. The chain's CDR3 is CASSLSGQDNSPLHF. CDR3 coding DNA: TGCGCCAGCAGTCTCTCGGGACAGGATAATTCACCCCTCCACTTT. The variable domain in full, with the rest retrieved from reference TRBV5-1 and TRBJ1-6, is KAGVTQTPRYLIKTRGQQVTLSCSPISGHRSVSWYQQTPGQGLQFLFEYFSETQRNKGNFPGRFSGRQFSNSRSEMNVSTLELGDSALYLCASSLSGQDNSPLHFGNGTRLTVT.

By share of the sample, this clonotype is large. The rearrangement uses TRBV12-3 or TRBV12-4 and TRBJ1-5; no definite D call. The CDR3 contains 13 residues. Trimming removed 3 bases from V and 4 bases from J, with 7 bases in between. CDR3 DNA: TGTGCCAGCAGTTTTTCGGTGAATCAGCCCCAGCATTTT. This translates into CASSFSVNQPQHF.